This TCR beta chain stems from a study of blood T cells in healthy people across ages. Broader study findings: TCR beta diversity, measured per million T cells, fell in a roughly linear way with age. From one million sequenced T cells, diversity estimates were lower bounds.

The authors drew around 11 milliliters of peripheral blood from each donor. Each sample provided at least 5 micrograms of extracted total RNA. The CDR3 loop spans 17 amino acids. The germline V and J ends were trimmed by 4 bases and 0 bases, with 17 bases remaining between them. CDR1 is LGHDT, CDR2 YNNKEL, per germline (reference sequence). A sample-barcoded 5' primer and a J-beta primer mix were used in a second PCR of roughly 7 to 12 cycles. TCRdb re-derived calls from the 5' RACE reads in MiXCR, one entry per CDR3 protein. The table shows approximately 850,000 distinct CDR3 sequences, with 58% occurring only once. On this clonotype itself: The antigen remains undetermined.

The chain recombines TRBV3-1 with TRBJ2-3; D might be TRBD2 (6 bases). The TCR originated in a man between 25 and 39 years old in good health. Material for sequencing was blood. In DNA, the CDR3 is TGTGCCAGCAGCCGTCCTGGGCGGGGACTTAGCACAGATACGCAGTATTTT. Residues: CASSRPGRGLSTDTQYF.